This T cell receptor (beta chain) is from a study of blood T cell repertoires in COVID-19 (dated by TCRdb to about 2020). Regarding the complete study: Samples covering the acute and convalescent phases of COVID-19 were provided by collaborators in the United States, Italy and Spain. The prospective study material was composed of cDNA or gDNA derived from T cells, B-cell-depleted T cells, or PBMCs. Subjects who had been exposed to COVID-19, were actively infected with it, or had recovered from it provided the deeply sampled blood TCRbeta repertoires that made up the dataset. The repertoires were released in a freely available public database intended as a resource for research on the immune response to SARS-CoV-2. The samples were drawn from two sources: the first 160 participants of the ongoing ImmuneRACE study, and 1,000 to 1,500 subjects contributed by 6 global collaborators. The sample metadata nearly always contained a de-identified subject ID, COVID-19 status, age in years and sex. Where available, HLA class I and class II types were obtained from metadata supplied by the sample provider rather than from assay-based typing.

What the authors observed across the whole study: The quantity of clinical and demographic metadata differed by source and by participant and was supplied without curation.

TCRbeta CDR3 regions were amplified from genomic DNA by means of the immunoSEQ Assay, a bias-controlled multiplex PCR. Under the source paper's analysis protocol: The number of nucleated cells in each sample was estimated from the amplification of reference gene primers within the assay. Sequence reads were collapsed and filtered to measure the absolute abundance of every unique TCRbeta CDR3 rearrangement. For each sample, productive Simpson clonality was calculated by taking the square root of Simpson's diversity index across productive rearrangements. TCRdb provides this immuneACCESS table in a form limited to in-frame rearrangements. Some clones are lacking; in checked studies, under half of them reflect an unresolved V gene, and why the rest are absent is not known. That table gives V, J and clone size, and the DNA gave D and trimming. A total of fewer than 150,000 clones appear in this sample, around 85% of them only once. In total, the top ten clones hold 4.3% of the sample.

As concerns this clone: Its specific antigen is unknown. Base quality data are lacking; no much larger clone is found one base away.

V loses 0 bases at its end and J loses 8 bases; junction bases beyond the gene matches: 2. Spanning cysteine to phenylalanine, the CDR3 consists of 14 amino acids. Of all the DNA, just the CDR3 is kept, 42 bases in frame from base 1. From a lookup of the germline V gene (reference sequence), CDR1 and CDR2 are LNHDA and SQIVND. Whole blood was collected in K2EDTA tubes by collaborating institutions according to the institutions' own protocols. For TCRbeta analysis, collaborators shipped samples as frozen whole blood, isolated PBMCs, or DNA extracted from either of those sample types. The source is a human donor in a cohort sampled during active COVID-19. The rearranged segments are TRBV19 and TRBJ1-4; 8 of the junction bases match TRBD1. Material: peripheral blood. The DNA reads as follows: TGTGCCAGTAGTATAGAGCACAGGGGGGAAAAACTGTTTTTT. This codes for CASSIEHRGEKLFF.